This T cell receptor (beta chain) stems from a study of control samples from healthy donors and cancer patients. Libraries were prepared by immunoSEQ multiplex PCR; TCRdb keeps only in-frame clonotypes and omits some of them. The sample contains 150,000 to 200,000 clones, 80% to 90% of which appear only once. V lost 5 bases and J lost 4, with 24 bases in between. Germline-derived CDR1 and CDR2 are SGHTA and FQGNSA. This CDR3 is 18 amino acids long. The TCR comes from a man aged 18 to 29 in good health. The chain combines TRBV7-2 with TRBJ2-1, with D possibly being TRBD1 (7 bases). Sequencing used blood. The CDR3 sequence is CASSPYGGWDSGYNEQFF. The CDR3 DNA reads TGTGCCAGCAGCCCCTACGGGGGATGGGACAGTGGTTACAATGAGCAGTTCTTC.